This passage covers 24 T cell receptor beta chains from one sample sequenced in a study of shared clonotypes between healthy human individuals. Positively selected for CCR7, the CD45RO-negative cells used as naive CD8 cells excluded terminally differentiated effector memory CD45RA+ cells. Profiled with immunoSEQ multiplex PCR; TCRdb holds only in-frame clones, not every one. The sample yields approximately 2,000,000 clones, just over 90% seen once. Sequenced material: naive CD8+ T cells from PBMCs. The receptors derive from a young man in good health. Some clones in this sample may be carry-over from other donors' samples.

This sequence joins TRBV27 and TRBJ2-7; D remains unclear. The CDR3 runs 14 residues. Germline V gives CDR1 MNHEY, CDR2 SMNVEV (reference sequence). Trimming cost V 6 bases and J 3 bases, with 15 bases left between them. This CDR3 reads CASRDGRAYYEQYF. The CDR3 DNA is TGTGCCAGCAGGGACGGACGGGCCTACTACGAGCAGTACTTC.

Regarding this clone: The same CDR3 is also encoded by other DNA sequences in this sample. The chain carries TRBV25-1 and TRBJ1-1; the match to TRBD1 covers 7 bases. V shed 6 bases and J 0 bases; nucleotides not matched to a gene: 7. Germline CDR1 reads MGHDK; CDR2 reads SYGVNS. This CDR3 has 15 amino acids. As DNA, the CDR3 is TGTGCCAGCAGCCCCACAGGGGACTTGAACACTGAAGCTTTCTTT. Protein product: CASSPTGDLNTEAFF.

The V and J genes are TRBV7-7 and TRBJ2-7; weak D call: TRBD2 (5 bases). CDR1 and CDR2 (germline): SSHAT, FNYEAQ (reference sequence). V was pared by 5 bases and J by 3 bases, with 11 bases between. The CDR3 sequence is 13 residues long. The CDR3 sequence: CASSPGINYEQYF. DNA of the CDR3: TGTGCCAGCAGCCCCGGGATAAACTACGAGCAGTACTTC.

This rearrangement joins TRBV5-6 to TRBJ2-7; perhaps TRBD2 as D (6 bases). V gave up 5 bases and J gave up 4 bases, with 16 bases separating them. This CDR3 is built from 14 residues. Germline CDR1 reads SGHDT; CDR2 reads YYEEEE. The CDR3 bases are TGTGCCAGCAGTCCCGGGACTGACCTTTACGAGCAGTACTTC. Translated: CASSPGTDLYEQYF.

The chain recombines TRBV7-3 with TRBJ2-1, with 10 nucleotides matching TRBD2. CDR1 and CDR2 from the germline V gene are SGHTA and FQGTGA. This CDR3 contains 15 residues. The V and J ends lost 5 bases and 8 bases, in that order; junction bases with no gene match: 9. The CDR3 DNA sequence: TGTGCCAGCAGCCCCATAGCGGGAGGTTGGGATGAGCAGTTCTTC. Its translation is CASSPIAGGWDEQFF. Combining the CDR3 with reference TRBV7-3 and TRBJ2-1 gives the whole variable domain GAGVSQTPSNKVTEKGKYVELRCDPISGHTALYWYRQSLGQGPEFLIYFQGTGAADDSGLPNDRFFAVRPEGSVSTLKIQRTERGDSAVYLCASSPIAGGWDEQFFGPGTRLTVL.

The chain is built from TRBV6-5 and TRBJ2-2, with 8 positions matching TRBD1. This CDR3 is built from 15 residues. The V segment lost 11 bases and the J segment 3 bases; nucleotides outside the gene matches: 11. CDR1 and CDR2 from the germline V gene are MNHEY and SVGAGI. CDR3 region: CASQMTGDDTGELFF. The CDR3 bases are TGTGCCTCCCAAATGACAGGGGACGACACCGGGGAGCTGTTTTTT.

The CDR3 spells CASSFQGAGYGYTF. The CDR3 DNA follows: TGTGCCAGCAGCTTTCAGGGGGCGGGATATGGCTACACCTTC. The gene calls are TRBV5-4 and TRBJ1-2; 8 positions agree with TRBD1. Germline V gene lookup returns CDR1 SGHNT and CDR2 YYREEE (reference sequence). The CDR3 extends over 14 amino acids. The V and J ends lost 2 bases and 5 bases, in that order; junction bases with no gene match: 5.

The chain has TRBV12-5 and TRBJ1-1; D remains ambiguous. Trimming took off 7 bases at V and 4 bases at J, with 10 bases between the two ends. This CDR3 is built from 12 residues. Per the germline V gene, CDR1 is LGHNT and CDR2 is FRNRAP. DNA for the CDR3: TGTGCTAGTGCCATGGGAAGCACTGAAGCTTTCTTT. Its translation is CASAMGSTEAFF.

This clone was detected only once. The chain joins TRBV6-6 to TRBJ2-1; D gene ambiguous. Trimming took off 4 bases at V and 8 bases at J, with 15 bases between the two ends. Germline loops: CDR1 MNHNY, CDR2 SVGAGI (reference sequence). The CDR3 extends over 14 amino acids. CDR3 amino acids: CASSLSSGGDEQFF. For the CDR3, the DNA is TGTGCCAGCAGTTTGTCCTCCGGCGGCGATGAGCAGTTCTTC.

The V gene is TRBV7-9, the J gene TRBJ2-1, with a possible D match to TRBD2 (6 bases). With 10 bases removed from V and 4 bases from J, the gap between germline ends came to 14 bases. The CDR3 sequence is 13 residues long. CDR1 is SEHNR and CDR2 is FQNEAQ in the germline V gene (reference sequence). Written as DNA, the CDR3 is TGTGCCACCCTAGATGGAGGGTACAATGAGCAGTTCTTC. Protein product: CATLDGGYNEQFF.

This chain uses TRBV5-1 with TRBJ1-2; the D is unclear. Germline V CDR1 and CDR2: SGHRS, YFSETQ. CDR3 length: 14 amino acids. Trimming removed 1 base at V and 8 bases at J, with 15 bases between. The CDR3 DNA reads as TGCGCCAGCAGCTTGAACAGAAAGTCGGAAGGCTACACCTTC. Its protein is CASSLNRKSEGYTF. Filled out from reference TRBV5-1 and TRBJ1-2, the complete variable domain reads KAGVTQTPRYLIKTRGQQVTLSCSPISGHRSVSWYQQTPGQGLQFLFEYFSETQRNKGNFPGRFSGRQFSNSRSEMNVSTLELGDSALYLCASSLNRKSEGYTFGSGTRLTVV.

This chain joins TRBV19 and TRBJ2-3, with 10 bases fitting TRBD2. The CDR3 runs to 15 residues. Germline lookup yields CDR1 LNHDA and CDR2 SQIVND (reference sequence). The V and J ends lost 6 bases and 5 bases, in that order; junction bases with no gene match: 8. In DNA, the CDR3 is TGTGCCAGTAGGCCTCTAGCGGGAGTTGGAGATACGCAGTATTTT. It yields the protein CASRPLAGVGDTQYF.

CDR3 sequence (DNA): TGTGCCAGCAGTGAAGGACCACCGCCCAATGAGCAGTTCTTC. This encodes CASSEGPPPNEQFF. V gene TRBV25-1 combines with J gene TRBJ2-1; D remains ambiguous. This CDR3 contains 14 residues. Germline CDR1 and CDR2: MGHDK and SYGVNS. Trimming cost V 2 bases and J 6 bases, with 11 bases left between them.

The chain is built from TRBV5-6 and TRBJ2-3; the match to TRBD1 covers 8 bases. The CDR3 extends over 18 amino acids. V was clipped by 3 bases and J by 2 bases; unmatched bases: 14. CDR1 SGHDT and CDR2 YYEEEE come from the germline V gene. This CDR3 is CASSSEQGTGHDTDTQYF. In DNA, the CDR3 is TGTGCCAGCAGCTCCGAACAAGGGACAGGTCACGACACAGATACGCAGTATTTT.

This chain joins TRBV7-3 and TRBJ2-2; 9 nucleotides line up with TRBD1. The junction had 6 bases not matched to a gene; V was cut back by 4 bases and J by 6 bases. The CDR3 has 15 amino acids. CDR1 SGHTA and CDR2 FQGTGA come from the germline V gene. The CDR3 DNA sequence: TGTGCCAGCAGCTATCGACAGGGGGTCGCCGGGGAGCTGTTTTTT. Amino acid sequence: CASSYRQGVAGELFF.

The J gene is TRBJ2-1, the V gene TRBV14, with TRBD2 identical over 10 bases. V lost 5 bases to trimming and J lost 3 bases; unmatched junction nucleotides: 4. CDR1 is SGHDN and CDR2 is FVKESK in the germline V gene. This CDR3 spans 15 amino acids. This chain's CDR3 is CASSVGTSVYNEQFF. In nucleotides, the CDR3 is TGTGCCAGCAGCGTCGGGACTAGCGTCTACAATGAGCAGTTCTTC.

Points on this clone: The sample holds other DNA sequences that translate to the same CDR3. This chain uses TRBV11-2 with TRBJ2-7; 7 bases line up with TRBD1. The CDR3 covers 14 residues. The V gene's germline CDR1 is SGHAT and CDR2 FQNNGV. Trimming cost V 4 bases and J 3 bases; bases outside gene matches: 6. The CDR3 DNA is TGTGCCAGCAGCTCCAGACAGGGAGACTACGAGCAGTACTTC. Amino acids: CASSSRQGDYEQYF.

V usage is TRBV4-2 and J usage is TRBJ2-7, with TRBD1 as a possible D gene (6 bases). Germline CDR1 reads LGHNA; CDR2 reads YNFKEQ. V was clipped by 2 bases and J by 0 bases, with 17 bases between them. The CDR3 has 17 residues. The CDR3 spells CASSQKLRDTSSYEQYF. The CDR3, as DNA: TGTGCCAGCAGCCAAAAGCTAAGGGACACGAGCTCCTACGAGCAGTACTTC.

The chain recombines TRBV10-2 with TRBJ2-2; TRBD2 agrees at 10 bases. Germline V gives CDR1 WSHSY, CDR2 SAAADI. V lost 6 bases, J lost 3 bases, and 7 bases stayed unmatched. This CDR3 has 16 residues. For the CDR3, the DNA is TGCGCCAGCAGGGGGAAGCGGGAGGGCCACACCGGGGAGCTGTTTTTT. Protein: CASRGKREGHTGELFF.

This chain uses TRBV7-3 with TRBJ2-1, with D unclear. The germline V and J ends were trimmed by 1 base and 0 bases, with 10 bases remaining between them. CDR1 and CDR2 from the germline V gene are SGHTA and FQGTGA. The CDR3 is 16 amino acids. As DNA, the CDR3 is TGTGCCAGCAGCTTAATCGGCGCCTCCTCCTACAATGAGCAGTTCTTC. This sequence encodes CASSLIGASSYNEQFF.

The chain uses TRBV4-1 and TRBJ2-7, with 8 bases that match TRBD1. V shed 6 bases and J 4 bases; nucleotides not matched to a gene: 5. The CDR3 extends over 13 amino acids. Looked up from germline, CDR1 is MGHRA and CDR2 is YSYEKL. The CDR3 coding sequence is TGCGCCAGCAGTTTTACAGGGGGGTACGAGCAGTACTTC. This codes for CASSFTGGYEQYF.

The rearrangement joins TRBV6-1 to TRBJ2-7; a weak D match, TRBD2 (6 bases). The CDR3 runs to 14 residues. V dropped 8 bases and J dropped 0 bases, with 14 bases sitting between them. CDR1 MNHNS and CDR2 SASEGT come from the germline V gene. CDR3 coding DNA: TGTGCCAGCGGTATCGGGGGATTCTCCTACGAGCAGTACTTC. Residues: CASGIGGFSYEQYF.

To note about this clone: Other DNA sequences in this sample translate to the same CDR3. CDR3 loop: CASSPLGYEQYF. CDR3 DNA sequence: TGTGCCAGCAGCCCGCTGGGATACGAGCAGTACTTC. The genes are TRBV11-2 and TRBJ2-7; the D is unclear. Germline V gene data show CDR1 as SGHAT and CDR2 as FQNNGV. Trimming took off 5 bases at V and 4 bases at J, with 9 bases between the two ends. CDR3 length: 12 amino acids.

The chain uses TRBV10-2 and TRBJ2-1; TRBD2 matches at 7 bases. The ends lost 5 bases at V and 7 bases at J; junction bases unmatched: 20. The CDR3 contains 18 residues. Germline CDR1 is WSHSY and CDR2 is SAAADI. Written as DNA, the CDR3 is TGCGCCAGCAGTCTCAGGTTGGTGGGGAGCGGGATTTTGAATGAGCAGTTCTTC. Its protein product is CASSLRLVGSGILNEQFF.